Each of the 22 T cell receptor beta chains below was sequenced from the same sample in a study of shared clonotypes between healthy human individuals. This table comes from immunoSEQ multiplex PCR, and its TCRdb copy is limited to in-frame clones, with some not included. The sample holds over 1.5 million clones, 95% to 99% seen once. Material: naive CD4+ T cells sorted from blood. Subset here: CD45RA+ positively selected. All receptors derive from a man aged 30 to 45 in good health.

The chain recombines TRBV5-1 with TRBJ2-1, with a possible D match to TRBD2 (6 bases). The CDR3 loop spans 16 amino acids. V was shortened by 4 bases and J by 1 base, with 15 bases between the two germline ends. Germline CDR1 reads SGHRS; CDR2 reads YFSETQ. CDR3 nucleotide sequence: TGCGCCAGCAGCCAGAGACCGGGGGAATCCTACAATGAGCAGTTCTTC. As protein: CASSQRPGESYNEQFF.

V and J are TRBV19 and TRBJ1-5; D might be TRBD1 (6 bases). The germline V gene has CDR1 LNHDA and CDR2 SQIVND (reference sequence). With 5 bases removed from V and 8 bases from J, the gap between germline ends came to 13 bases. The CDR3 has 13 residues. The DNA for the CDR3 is TGTGCCAGTAGTGAAAACAGGGATGAGCCCCAGCATTTT. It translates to CASSENRDEPQHF.

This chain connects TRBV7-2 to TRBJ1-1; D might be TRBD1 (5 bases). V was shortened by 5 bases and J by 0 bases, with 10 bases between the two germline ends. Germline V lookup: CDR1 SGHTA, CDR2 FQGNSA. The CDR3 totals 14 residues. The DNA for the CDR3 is TGTGCCAGCAGCCTCTTGACAGTGAACACTGAAGCTTTCTTT. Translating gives CASSLLTVNTEAFF.

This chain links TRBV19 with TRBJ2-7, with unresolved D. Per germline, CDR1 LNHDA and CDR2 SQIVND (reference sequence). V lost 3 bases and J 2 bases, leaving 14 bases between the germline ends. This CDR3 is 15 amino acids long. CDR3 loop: CASSMSGSSPYEQYF. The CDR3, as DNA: TGTGCCAGTAGTATGTCAGGAAGTAGCCCCTACGAGCAGTACTTC.

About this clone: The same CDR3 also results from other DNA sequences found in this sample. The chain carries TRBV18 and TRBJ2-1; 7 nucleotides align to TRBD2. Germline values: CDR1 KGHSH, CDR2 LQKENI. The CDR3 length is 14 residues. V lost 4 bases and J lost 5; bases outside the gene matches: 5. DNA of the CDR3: TGTGCCAGCTCACAAACAAGCGGGGACAATGAGCAGTTCTTC. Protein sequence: CASSQTSGDNEQFF.

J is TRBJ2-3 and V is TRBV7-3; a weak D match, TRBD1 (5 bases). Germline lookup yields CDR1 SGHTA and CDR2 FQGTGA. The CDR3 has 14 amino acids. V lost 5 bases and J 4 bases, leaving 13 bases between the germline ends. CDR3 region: CASSRTTGSDTQYF. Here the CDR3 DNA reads TGTGCCAGCAGCAGAACCACAGGTTCAGATACGCAGTATTTT.

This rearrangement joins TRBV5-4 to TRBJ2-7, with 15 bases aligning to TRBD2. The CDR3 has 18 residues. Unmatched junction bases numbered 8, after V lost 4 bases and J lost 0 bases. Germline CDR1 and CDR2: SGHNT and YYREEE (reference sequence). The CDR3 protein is CASSRGLAGGRSSYEQYF. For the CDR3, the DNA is TGTGCCAGCAGCAGGGGACTAGCGGGAGGAAGGAGCTCCTACGAGCAGTACTTC.

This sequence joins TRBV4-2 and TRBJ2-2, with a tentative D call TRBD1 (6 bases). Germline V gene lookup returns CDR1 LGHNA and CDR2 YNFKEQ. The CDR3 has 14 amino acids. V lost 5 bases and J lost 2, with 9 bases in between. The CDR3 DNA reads TGTGCCAGCAGCGACAGGCAAAACACCGGGGAGCTGTTTTTT. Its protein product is CASSDRQNTGELFF.

CDR3 in DNA: TGTGCCAGCTCCCCTAATTCGGGCAGACAAGAGACCCAGTACTTC. This translates into CASSPNSGRQETQYF. The genes are TRBV9 and TRBJ2-5; D is uncertain. V was pared by 7 bases and J by 2 bases, with 18 bases between. The CDR3 totals 15 residues. Germline CDR1 reads SGDLS; CDR2 reads YYNGEE.

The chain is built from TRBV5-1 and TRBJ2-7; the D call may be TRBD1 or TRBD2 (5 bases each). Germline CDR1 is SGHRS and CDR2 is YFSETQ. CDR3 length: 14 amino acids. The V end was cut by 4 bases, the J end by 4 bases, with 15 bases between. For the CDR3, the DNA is TGCGCCAGCAGCCCTGACCCCGGGACGTACGAGCAGTACTTC. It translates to CASSPDPGTYEQYF.

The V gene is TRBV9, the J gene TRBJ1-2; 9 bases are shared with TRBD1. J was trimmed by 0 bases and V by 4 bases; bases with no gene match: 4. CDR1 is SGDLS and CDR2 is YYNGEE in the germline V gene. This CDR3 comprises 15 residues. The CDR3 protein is CASSLQGAPNYGYTF. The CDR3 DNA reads TGTGCCAGCAGCCTACAGGGGGCCCCTAACTATGGCTACACCTTC.

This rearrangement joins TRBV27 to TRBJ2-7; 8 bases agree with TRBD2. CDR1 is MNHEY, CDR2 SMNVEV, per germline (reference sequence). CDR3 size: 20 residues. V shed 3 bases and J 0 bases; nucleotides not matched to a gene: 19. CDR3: CASSFRVVGRAGSSSYEQYF. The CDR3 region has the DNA TGTGCCAGCAGTTTCAGGGTTGTCGGGAGGGCGGGGAGTAGCTCCTACGAGCAGTACTTC.

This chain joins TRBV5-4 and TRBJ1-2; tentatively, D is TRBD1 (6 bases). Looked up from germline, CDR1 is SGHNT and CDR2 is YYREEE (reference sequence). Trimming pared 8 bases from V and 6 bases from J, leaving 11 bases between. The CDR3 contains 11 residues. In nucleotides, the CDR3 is TGTGCCAGTAAAACAGGGAATGGCTACACCTTC. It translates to CASKTGNGYTF.

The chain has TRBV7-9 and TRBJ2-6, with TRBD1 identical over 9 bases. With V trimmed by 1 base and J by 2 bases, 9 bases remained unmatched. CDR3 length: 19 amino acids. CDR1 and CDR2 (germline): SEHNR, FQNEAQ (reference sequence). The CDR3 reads CASSLDPGQGVTGANVLTF. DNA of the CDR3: TGTGCCAGCAGCTTAGACCCGGGACAGGGCGTCACTGGGGCCAACGTCCTGACTTTC.

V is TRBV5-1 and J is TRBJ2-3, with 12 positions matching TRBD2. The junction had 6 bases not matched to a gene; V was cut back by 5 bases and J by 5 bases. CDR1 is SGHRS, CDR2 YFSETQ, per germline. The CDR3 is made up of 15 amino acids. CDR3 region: CASSSRLAGVDTQYF. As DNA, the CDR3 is TGCGCCAGCAGTTCCCGACTAGCGGGAGTAGATACGCAGTATTTT.

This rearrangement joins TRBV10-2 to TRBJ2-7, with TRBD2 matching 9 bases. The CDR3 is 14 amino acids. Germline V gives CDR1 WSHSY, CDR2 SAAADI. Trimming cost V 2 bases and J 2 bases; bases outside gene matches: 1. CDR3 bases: TGCGCCAGCAGTGAGGCGGGAGGGCCCTACGAGCAGTACTTC. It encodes CASSEAGGPYEQYF.

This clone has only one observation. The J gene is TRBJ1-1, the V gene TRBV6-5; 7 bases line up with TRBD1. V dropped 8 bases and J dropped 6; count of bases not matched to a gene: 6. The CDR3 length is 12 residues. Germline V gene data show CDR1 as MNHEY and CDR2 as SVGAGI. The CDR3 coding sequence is TGTGCCAGCTCATCAGGGGGGGCTGAAGCTTTCTTT. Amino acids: CASSSGGAEAFF.

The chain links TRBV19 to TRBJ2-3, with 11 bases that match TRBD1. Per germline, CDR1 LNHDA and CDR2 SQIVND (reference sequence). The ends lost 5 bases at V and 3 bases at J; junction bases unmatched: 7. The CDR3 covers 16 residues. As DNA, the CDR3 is TGTGCCAGTAGTCCCCGGGGACAGGGGGTTACAGATACGCAGTATTTT. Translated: CASSPRGQGVTDTQYF.

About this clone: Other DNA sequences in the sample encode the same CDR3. The CDR3 DNA sequence: TGCGCCAGCAGCTTGGTAGGGGTCGGAAACACCATATATTTT. Its translation: CASSLVGVGNTIYF. The J gene is TRBJ1-3, the V gene TRBV5-1, with TRBD1 as a possible D gene (5 bases). Germline V gene lookup returns CDR1 SGHRS and CDR2 YFSETQ. Between the trimmed V and J ends, which lost 0 bases and 4 bases, there was a span of 8 bases. The CDR3 is 14 amino acids.

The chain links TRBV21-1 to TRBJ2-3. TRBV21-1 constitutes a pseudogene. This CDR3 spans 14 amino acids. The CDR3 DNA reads TGTGCCAGCACCAAGGACCGAGACACAGATACGCAGTATTTT. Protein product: CASTKDRDTDTQYF.

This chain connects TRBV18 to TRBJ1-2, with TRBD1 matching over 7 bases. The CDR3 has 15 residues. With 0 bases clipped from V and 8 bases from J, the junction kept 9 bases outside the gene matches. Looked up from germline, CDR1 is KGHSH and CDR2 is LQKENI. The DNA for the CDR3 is TGTGCCAGCTCACCACCAGGGACAGATAGTAGGGGCTACACCTTC. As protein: CASSPPGTDSRGYTF.

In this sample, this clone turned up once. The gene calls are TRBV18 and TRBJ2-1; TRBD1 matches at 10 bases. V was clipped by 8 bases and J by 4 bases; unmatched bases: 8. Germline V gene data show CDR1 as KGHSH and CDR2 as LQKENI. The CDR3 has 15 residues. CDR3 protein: CASRIGTGAYNEQFF. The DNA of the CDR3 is TGTGCCAGCCGGATCGGGACAGGGGCGTACAATGAGCAGTTCTTC.